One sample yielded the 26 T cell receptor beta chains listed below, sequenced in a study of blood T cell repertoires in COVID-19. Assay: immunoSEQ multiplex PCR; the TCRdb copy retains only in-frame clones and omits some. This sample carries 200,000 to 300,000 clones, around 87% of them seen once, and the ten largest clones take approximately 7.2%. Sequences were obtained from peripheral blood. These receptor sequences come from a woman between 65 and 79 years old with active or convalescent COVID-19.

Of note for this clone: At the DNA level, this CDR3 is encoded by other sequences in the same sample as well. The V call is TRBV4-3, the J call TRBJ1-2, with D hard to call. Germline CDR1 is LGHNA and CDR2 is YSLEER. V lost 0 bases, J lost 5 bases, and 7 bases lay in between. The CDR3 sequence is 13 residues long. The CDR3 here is CASSQEGGYGYTF. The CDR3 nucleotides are TGCGCCAGCAGCCAAGAGGGAGGGTATGGCTACACCTTC.

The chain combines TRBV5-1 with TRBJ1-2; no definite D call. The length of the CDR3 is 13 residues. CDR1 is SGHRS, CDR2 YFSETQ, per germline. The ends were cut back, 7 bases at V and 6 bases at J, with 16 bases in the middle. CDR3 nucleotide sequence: TGCGCCAGCCAGAGCCTGGCAGACAATGGCTACACCTTC. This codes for CASQSLADNGYTF.

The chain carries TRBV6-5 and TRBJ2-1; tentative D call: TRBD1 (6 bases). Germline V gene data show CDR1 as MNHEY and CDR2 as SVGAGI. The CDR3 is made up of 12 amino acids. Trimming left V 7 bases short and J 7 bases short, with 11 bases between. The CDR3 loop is CASNRVGNEQFF. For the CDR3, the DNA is TGTGCCAGCAACAGGGTGGGTAATGAGCAGTTCTTC.

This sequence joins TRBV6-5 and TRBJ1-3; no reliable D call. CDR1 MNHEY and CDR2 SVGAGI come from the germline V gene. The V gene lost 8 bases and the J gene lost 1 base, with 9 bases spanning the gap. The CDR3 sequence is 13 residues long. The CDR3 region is CASRTSSGNTIYF. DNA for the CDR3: TGTGCCAGCCGTACAAGTTCTGGAAACACCATATATTTT.

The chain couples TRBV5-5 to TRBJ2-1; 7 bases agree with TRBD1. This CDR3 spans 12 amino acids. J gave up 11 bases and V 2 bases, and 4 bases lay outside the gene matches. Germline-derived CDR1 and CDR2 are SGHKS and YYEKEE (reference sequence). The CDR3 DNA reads TGTGCCAGCAGCTTCGCAGGGGGTCAGCAGTTCTTC. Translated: CASSFAGGQQFF.

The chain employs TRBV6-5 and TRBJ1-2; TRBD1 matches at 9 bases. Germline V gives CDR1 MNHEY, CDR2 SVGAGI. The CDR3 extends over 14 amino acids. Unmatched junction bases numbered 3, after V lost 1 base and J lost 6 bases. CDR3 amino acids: CASSYWTGEHGYTF. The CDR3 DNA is TGTGCCAGCAGTTACTGGACAGGGGAACATGGCTACACCTTC.

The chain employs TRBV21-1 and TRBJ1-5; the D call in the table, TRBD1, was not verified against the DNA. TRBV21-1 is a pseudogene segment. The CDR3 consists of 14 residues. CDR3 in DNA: TGTGCCAGCAGGCCCCGACATAGCAATCAGCCCCAGCATTTT. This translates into CASRPRHSNQPQHF.

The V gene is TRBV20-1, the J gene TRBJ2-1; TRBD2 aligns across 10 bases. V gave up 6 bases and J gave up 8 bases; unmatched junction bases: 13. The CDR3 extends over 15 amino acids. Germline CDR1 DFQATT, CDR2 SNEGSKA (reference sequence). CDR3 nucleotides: TGCAGTGCCAGTCCCTTAGCGGGGGGCCATTATGAGCAGTTCTTC. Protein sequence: CSASPLAGGHYEQFF.

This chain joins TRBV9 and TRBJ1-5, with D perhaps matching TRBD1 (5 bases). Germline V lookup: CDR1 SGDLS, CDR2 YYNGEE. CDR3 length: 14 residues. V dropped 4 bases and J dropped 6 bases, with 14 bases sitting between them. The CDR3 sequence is CASSSSGGFQPQHF. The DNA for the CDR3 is TGTGCCAGCAGCTCTAGCGGGGGATTTCAGCCCCAGCATTTT. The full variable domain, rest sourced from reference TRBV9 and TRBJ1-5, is DSGVTQTPKHLITATGQRVTLRCSPRSGDLSVYWYQQSLDQGLQFLIQYYNGEERAKGNILERFSAQQFPDLHSELNLSSLELGDSALYFCASSSSGGFQPQHFGDGTRLSIL.

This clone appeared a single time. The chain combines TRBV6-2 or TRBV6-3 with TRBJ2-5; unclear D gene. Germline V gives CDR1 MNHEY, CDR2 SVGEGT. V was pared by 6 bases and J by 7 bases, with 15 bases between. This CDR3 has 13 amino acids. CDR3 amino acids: CASSHESSGTQYF. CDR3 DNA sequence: TGTGCCAGCAGCCACGAGTCCTCGGGGACCCAGTACTTC.

The CDR3 region is CASSYSGVVADEQYF. For the CDR3, the DNA is TGTGCCAGCAGCTATAGCGGGGTCGTCGCGGACGAGCAGTACTTC. The chain couples TRBV9 to TRBJ2-7; 8 nucleotides line up with TRBD2. Trimming took 4 bases from V and 5 from J; bases not matched to a gene: 11. The CDR3 runs to 15 residues. Germline CDR1 reads SGDLS; CDR2 reads YYNGEE.

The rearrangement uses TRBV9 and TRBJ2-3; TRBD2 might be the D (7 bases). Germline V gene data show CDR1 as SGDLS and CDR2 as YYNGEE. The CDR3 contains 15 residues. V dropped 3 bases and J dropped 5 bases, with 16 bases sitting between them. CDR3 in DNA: TGTGCCAGCAGCGCGGGGGGCCACCCGGGAGATACGCAGTATTTT. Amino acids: CASSAGGHPGDTQYF.

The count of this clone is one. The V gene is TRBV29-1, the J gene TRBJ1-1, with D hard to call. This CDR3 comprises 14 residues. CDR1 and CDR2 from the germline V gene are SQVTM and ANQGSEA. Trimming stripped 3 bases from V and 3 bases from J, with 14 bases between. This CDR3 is CSVDRGRSYTEAFF. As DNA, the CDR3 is TGCAGCGTTGATCGAGGCCGCTCCTACACTGAAGCTTTCTTT.

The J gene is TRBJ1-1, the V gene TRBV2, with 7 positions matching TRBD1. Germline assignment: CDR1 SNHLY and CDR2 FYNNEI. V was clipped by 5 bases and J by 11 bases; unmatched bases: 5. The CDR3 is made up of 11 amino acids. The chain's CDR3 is CASSFQGGAFF. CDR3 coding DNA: TGTGCCAGCAGTTTCCAGGGGGGCGCTTTCTTT.

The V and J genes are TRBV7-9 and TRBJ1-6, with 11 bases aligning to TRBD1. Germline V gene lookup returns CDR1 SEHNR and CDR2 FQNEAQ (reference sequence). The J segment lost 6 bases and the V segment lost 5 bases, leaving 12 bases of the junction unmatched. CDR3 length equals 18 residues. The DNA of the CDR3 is TGTGCCAGCAGCCCCCGGGACAGGGGGGTAACTGGTAATTCACCCCTCCACTTT. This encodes CASSPRDRGVTGNSPLHF.

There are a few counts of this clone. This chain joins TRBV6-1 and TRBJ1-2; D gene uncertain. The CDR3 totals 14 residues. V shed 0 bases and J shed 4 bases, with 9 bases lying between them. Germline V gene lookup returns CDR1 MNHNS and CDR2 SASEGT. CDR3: CASSEAWGGYGYTF. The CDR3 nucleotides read TGTGCCAGCAGTGAAGCGTGGGGAGGCTATGGCTACACCTTC.

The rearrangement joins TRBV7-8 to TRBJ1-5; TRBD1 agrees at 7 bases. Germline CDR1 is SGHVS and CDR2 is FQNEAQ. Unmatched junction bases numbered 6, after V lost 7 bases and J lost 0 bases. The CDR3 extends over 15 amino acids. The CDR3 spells CASNWDSNSNQPQHF. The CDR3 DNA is TGTGCCAGCAATTGGGACAGCAATAGCAATCAGCCCCAGCATTTT. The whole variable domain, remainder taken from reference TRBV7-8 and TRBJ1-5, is GAGVSQSPRYKVAKRGQDVALRCDPISGHVSLFWYQQALGQGPEFLTYFQNEAQLDKSGLPSDRFFAERPEGSVSTLKIQRTQQEDSAVYLCASNWDSNSNQPQHFGDGTRLSIL.

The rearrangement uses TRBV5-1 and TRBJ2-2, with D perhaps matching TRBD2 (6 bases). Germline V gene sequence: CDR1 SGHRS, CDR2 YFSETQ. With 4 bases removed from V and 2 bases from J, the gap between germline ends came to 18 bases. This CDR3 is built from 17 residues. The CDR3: CASSPYTTGTNTGELFF. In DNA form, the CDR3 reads TGCGCCAGCAGCCCTTACACGACCGGGACTAACACCGGGGAGCTGTTTTTT.

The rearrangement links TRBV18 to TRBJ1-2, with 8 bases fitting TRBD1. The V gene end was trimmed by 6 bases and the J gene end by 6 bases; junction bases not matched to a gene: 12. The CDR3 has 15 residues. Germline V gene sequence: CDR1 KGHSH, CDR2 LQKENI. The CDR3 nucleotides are TGTGCCAGCTCCCCTCCGGGACAGGACGGGGATGGCTACACCTTC. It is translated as CASSPPGQDGDGYTF.

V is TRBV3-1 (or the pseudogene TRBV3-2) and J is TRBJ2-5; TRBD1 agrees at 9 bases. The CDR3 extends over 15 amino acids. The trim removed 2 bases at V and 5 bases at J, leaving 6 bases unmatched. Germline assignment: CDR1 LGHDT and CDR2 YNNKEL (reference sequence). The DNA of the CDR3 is TGTGCCAGCAGCCAATCGGGGACAGGGTGGGAGACCCAGTACTTC. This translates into CASSQSGTGWETQYF.

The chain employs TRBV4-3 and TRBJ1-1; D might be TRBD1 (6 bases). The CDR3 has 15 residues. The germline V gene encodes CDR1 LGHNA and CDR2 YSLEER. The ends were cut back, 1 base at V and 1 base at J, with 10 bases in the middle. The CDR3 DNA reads TGCGCCAGCAGCCAAGGACAGGTCGGGAACACTGAAGCTTTCTTT. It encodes CASSQGQVGNTEAFF.

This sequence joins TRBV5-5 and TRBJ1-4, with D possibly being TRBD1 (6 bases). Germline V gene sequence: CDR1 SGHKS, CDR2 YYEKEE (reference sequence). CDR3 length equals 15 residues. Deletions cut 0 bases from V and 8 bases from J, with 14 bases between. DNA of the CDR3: TGTGCCAGCAGCTTGGTCAGGGGAGTACGGGAAAAACTGTTTTTT. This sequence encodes CASSLVRGVREKLFF. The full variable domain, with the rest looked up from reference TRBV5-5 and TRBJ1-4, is DAGVTQSPTHLIKTRGQQVTLRCSPISGHKSVSWYQQVLGQGPQFIFQYYEKEERGRGNFPDRFSARQFPNYSSELNVNALLLGDSALYLCASSLVRGVREKLFFGSGTQLSVL.

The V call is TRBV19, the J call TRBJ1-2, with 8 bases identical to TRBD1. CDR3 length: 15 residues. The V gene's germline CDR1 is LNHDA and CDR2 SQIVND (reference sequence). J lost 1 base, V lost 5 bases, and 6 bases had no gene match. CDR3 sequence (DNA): TGTGCCAGTAGTTACGGACAGGGCGGTAACTATGGCTACACCTTC. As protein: CASSYGQGGNYGYTF.

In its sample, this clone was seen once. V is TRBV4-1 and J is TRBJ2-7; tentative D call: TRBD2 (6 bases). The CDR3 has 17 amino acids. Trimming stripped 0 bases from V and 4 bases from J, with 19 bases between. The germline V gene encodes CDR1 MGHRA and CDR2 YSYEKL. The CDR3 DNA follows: TGCGCCAGCAGCCAAGATCGGAGGGTCCGGACCCTGTACGAGCAGTACTTC. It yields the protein CASSQDRRVRTLYEQYF.

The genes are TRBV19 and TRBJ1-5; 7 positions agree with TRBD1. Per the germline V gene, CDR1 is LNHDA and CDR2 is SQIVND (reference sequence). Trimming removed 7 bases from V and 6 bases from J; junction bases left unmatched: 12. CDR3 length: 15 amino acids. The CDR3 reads CASNPTGSTGQPQHF. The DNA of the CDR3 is TGTGCCAGTAACCCGACAGGGTCGACGGGTCAGCCCCAGCATTTT.

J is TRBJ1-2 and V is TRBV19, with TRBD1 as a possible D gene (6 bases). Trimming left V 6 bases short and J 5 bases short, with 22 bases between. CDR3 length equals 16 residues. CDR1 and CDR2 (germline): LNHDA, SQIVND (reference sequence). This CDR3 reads CASRGLGGKVGYGYTF. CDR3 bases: TGTGCCAGTAGAGGGCTAGGGGGAAAGGTCGGGTATGGCTACACCTTC.